This T cell receptor (beta chain) was documented in a study of patients and donors after allogeneic stem cell transplantation. Via MiXCR, TCRdb re-called the RT-PCR reads, giving one row per CDR3 protein. The data hold 900,000 to 1,000,000 distinct CDR3 sequences, with about 20% observed a single time. This clonotype was seen only a few times. Material for sequencing was blood, either unsorted or a sorted T cell fraction (not recorded which). The origin of this receptor is a human donor who was either an allogeneic HSCT recipient or a stem cell or donor lymphocyte infusion donor (not recorded which). It is not recorded whose cells these are; they may come from a transplant donor.

The CDR3 DNA follows: TGCAGTGCAGCCACTCCCCTGGAGGCCAGTGGTGGCTACACCTTC. It yields the protein CSAATPLEASGGYTF. The V call is TRBV20-1, the J call TRBJ1-2; D is ambiguous. Trimming shortened V by 6 bases and J by 7 bases, and 24 bases separated the two germline ends. Germline V gene data show CDR1 as DFQATT and CDR2 as SNEGSKA (reference sequence). CDR3 length equals 15 residues.